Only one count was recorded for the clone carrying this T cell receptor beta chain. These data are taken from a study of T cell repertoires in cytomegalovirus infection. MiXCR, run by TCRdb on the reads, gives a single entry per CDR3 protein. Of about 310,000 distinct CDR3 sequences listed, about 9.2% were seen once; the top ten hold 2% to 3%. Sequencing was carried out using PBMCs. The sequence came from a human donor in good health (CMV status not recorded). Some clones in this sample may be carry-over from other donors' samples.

The CDR3 reads CASGLVQWTGDGGYTF. CDR3 DNA: TGTGCTAGTGGTTTGGTACAGTGGACAGGGGACGGTGGCTACACCTTC. The gene calls are TRBV12-5 and TRBJ1-2, with 9 positions matching TRBD1. With 0 bases clipped from V and 7 bases from J, the junction kept 9 bases outside the gene matches. Germline CDR1 is LGHNT and CDR2 is FRNRAP. This CDR3 has 16 residues.